A single TCR beta chain is shown here with its context. The data were taken from a study of cytomegalovirus exposure and HLA in healthy donors. PCR was performed using 60 Vbeta and 13 Jbeta primers. Here immunoSEQ multiplex PCR was the method, and the copy in TCRdb shows in-frame clones only, minus some. The table for this sample gives more than 95,000 clones. The germline gives CDR1 LNHDA, CDR2 SQIVND (reference sequence). Trimming removed 5 bases from V and 1 base from J; junction bases left unmatched: 3. The CDR3 totals 15 residues. Sequences were obtained from PBMCs. This rearrangement joins TRBV19 to TRBJ2-5; 11 positions agree with TRBD2. The sequence was obtained from a man aged 25 to 40 in good health and CMV-seronegative. CDR3 in DNA: TGTGCCAGTAGTGCGACTAGCGGGATCCAAGAGACCCAGTACTTC. It translates to CASSATSGIQETQYF.